This TCR beta chain emerged from a study of shared clonotypes between healthy human individuals. Study in general: A donor's plate count was three for CD4 naive and three for CD4 memory; CD8 naive had two and CD8 memory one.

CDR1 is MDHEN and CDR2 is SYDVKM in the germline V gene. With 1 base removed from V and 6 bases from J, the gap between germline ends came to 12 bases. CDR3 length equals 15 residues. Data came from immunoSEQ multiplex PCR; TCRdb stores just in-frame clones and leaves some out. The sample has 2.5 million or so clones, around 90% seen once; the top ten hold under 0.15%. The TCR comes from a man younger than 35 in good health. The sequenced sample was naive CD4+ T cells sorted from blood. The subset is: CD45RA+ positively selected. The V and J genes are TRBV28 and TRBJ1-4, with D perhaps TRBD1 (5 bases). CDR3 loop: CASSLLGAGDEKLFF. The CDR3 DNA sequence: TGTGCCAGCAGTTTATTAGGGGCGGGGGATGAAAAACTGTTTTTT.